What follows describes a single T cell receptor beta chain. The CDR3 loop spans 13 amino acids. Germline V gives CDR1 SQVTM, CDR2 ANQGSEA. Template switching by 5'RACE with UMIs generated the TCR beta cDNA. From its re-call of the 5' RACE reads, TCRdb lists each CDR3 protein once, without DNA. The sample has hundreds of thousands of distinct CDR3 sequences. This record belongs to a study of T cells expressing NK-cell markers. The rearrangement joins TRBV29-1 to TRBJ2-7; the D call from TCRdb, TRBD1, cannot be confirmed without DNA. This clonotype was obtained from a man aged 18-70 years in good health. The sequenced material came from blood T cells: a sorted CD56 or NKG2C T cell subset, CD4+ or CD8+ T cells, or bulk PBMC T cells (not recorded which). CDR3: CSVESKGAGEQYF.